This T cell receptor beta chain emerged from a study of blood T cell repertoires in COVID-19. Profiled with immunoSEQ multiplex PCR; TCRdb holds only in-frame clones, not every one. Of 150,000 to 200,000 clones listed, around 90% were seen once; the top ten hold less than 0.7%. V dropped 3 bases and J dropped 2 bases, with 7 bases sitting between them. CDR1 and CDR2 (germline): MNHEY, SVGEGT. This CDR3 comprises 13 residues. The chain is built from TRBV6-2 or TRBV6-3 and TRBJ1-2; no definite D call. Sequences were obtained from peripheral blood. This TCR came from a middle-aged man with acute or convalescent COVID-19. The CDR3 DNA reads TGTGCCAGCAGTTATGTCTTAAACTATGGCTACACCTTC. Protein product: CASSYVLNYGYTF.